This T cell receptor beta chain was identified during a study of T cell changes during pregnancy in multiple sclerosis. Some clones are missing from TCRdb's copy, which holds only in-frame ones; the method was immunoSEQ multiplex PCR. Of almost 20,000 clones listed, roughly nine tenths are singletons. With 3 bases removed from V and 0 bases from J, the gap between germline ends came to 15 bases. The V gene's germline CDR1 is SGDLS and CDR2 YYNGEE. The CDR3 is made up of 16 amino acids. This clone was found once. The rearrangement joins TRBV9 to TRBJ1-2, with a weak D call TRBD1 (5 bases). The TCR sequence derives from a female donor in good health, enrolled as a control in a pregnancy study. This sample comprised CD8+ T cells from peripheral blood mononuclear cells, obtained in the third trimester of pregnancy. The CDR3 DNA is TGTGCCAGCAGCGGACCCACAGGTGAAGCTAACTATGGCTACACCTTC. Translation gives CASSGPTGEANYGYTF.